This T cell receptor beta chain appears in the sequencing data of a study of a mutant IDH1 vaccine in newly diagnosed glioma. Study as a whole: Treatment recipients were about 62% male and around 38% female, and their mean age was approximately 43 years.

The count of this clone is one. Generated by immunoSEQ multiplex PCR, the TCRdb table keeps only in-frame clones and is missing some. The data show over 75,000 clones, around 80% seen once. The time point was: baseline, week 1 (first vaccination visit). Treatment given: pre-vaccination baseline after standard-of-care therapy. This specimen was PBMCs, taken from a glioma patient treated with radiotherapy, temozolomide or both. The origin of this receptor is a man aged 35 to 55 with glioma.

CDR3 region: CASSERWSEQYF. The CDR3 DNA reads TGTGCCAGCAGTGAGCGGTGGTCCGAGCAGTACTTC. The chain employs TRBV2 and TRBJ2-7; no reliable D call. The V gene's germline CDR1 is SNHLY and CDR2 FYNNEI. The V gene lost 3 bases and the J gene lost 6 bases, with 9 bases spanning the gap. The CDR3 runs to 12 residues.